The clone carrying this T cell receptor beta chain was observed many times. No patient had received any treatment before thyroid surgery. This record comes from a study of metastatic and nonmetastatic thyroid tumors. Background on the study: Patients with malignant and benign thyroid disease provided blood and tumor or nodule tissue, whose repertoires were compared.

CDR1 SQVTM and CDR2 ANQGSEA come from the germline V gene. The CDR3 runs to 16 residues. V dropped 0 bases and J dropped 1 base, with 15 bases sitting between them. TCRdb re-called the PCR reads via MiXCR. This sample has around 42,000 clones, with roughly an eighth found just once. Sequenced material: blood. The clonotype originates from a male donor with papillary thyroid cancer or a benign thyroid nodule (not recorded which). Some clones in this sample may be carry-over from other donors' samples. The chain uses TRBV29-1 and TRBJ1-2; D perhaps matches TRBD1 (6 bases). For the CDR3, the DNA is TGCAGCGTTGAAGATCTTGGGGGGCTGAGTAACTATGGCTACACCTTC. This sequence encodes CSVEDLGGLSNYGYTF.